The 13 T cell receptor beta chains below were found in one sample sequenced in a study of blood T cell repertoires in COVID-19. The data were produced by immunoSEQ multiplex PCR, yet TCRdb's version contains in-frame clones alone and is incomplete. This sample carries approximately 150,000 clones, about 88% of them seen once, and the ten largest clones take 2.5% to 3%. Sequences were obtained from peripheral blood. The origin of the receptors is a human donor with COVID-19, enrolled during active disease. The donor label of this sample is uncertain.

Many counts were recorded for this clone. This sequence joins TRBV25-1 and TRBJ2-5, with 8 bases fitting TRBD1. This CDR3 is built from 13 residues. Germline V gene sequence: CDR1 MGHDK, CDR2 SYGVNS. V lost 6 bases, J lost 3 bases, and 3 bases stayed unmatched. DNA of the CDR3: TGTGCCAGCAGAGACAGGGGTGAAGAGACCCAGTACTTC. Translated: CASRDRGEETQYF.

V gene TRBV24-1 combines with J gene TRBJ2-3, with 7 nucleotides matching TRBD1. V lost 5 bases and J lost 2; bases outside the gene matches: 12. The germline V gene encodes CDR1 KGHDR and CDR2 SFDVKD. The CDR3 has 17 residues. CDR3 sequence (DNA): TGTGCCACCAGTGGGTGGGACAGTTCGTTAATCACAGATACGCAGTATTTT. Encoded protein: CATSGWDSSLITDTQYF.

The gene calls are TRBV5-4 and TRBJ2-3; 11 bases map to TRBD2. The CDR3 has 15 residues. V trimming: 4 bases; J trimming: 6 bases; junction bases outside the gene matches: 7. Per the germline V gene, CDR1 is SGHNT and CDR2 is YYREEE (reference sequence). CDR3 in amino acids: CASSRGLAAPDTQYF. The CDR3 DNA follows: TGTGCCAGCAGCCGGGGACTAGCGGCCCCGGATACGCAGTATTTT.

The chain combines TRBV28 with TRBJ2-2, with a tentative D call TRBD1 (6 bases). Germline V gene data show CDR1 as MDHEN and CDR2 as SYDVKM. CDR3 length equals 14 residues. V lost 4 bases and J lost 5, with 11 bases in between. The CDR3 protein is CASSSRTGTGELFF. The CDR3 nucleotides are TGTGCCAGCAGTTCGAGAACAGGGACCGGGGAGCTGTTTTTT.

The chain joins TRBV7-9 to TRBJ2-1; TRBD2 aligns across 9 bases. From germline, CDR1 is SEHNR and CDR2 FQNEAQ (reference sequence). The CDR3 covers 15 residues. The V and J ends lost 5 bases and 4 bases, in that order; junction bases with no gene match: 6. In DNA, the CDR3 is TGTGCCAGCAGCGGGCCGGCGGGAGGGTACAATGAGCAGTTCTTC. Its translation is CASSGPAGGYNEQFF.

The chain joins TRBV11-2 to TRBJ2-2; TRBD1 matches 7 bases. Germline CDR1 is SGHAT and CDR2 is FQNNGV. The CDR3 length is 13 residues. V lost 5 bases to trimming and J lost 6 bases; unmatched junction nucleotides: 3. The CDR3 loop is CASSPQGAGELFF. In nucleotides, the CDR3 is TGTGCCAGCAGCCCCCAGGGGGCCGGGGAGCTGTTTTTT.

The genes are TRBV7-3 and TRBJ1-1; TRBD1 matches at 7 bases. With V trimmed by 2 bases and J by 8 bases, 5 bases remained unmatched. The CDR3 consists of 13 residues. Germline loops: CDR1 SGHTA, CDR2 FQGTGA. This CDR3 reads CASSLRGQSEAFF. The CDR3 nucleotides read TGTGCCAGCAGCTTACGGGGACAGAGCGAAGCTTTCTTT.

The chain couples TRBV9 to TRBJ2-2, with D possibly matching TRBD2 (5 bases). This CDR3 is built from 15 residues. Trimming cost V 4 bases and J 6 bases, with 16 bases left between them. Germline V gene data show CDR1 as SGDLS and CDR2 as YYNGEE. The CDR3 DNA reads TGTGCCAGCAGCCCCCGGGGTAGCGACCCCGGGGAGCTGTTTTTT. It codes for CASSPRGSDPGELFF.

V is TRBV10-3 and J is TRBJ2-7; possibly TRBD2 for D (5 bases). Germline assignment: CDR1 ENHRY and CDR2 SYGVKD. Trimming pared 10 bases from V and 2 bases from J, leaving 15 bases between. This CDR3 region has 13 residues. CDR3 in DNA: TGTGCCACCGAGGGCAGACCCCCCTACGAGCAGTACTTC. It translates to CATEGRPPYEQYF.

V and J are TRBV30 and TRBJ2-7; tentative D call: TRBD1 (5 bases). The V gene lost 4 bases and the J gene lost 1 base, with 11 bases spanning the gap. Germline V gives CDR1 GTSNPN, CDR2 SVGIG (reference sequence). The length of the CDR3 is 13 residues. CDR3 loop: CAWKDNHSYEQYF. The CDR3 bases are TGTGCCTGGAAGGACAATCATTCCTACGAGCAGTACTTC.

This clone was detected once. Other DNA sequences of this sample code for an identical CDR3. The rearrangement joins TRBV3-1 (or the pseudogene TRBV3-2) to TRBJ1-1; no reliable D call. This CDR3 has 13 amino acids. V was pared by 1 base and J by 1 base, with 4 bases between. Germline loops: CDR1 LGHDT, CDR2 YNNKEL (reference sequence). The CDR3 sequence: CASSQGRNTEAFF. In nucleotides, the CDR3 is TGTGCCAGCAGCCAAGGTCGGAACACTGAAGCTTTCTTT.

This clone was detected only once. This chain connects TRBV19 to TRBJ2-3; D unclear. CDR3 length equals 16 residues. The ends were cut back, 9 bases at V and 0 bases at J, with 19 bases in the middle. Germline V lookup: CDR1 LNHDA, CDR2 SQIVND (reference sequence). The CDR3 bases are TGTGCCAGACCGAAAGTACCAGGTTTTAGCACAGATACGCAGTATTTT. It translates to CARPKVPGFSTDTQYF.

The CDR3 DNA reads TGTGCCAGCAGCTCCCCACAGGGGTGGTACGAGCAGTACTTC. This gives the protein CASSSPQGWYEQYF. The chain has TRBV5-5 and TRBJ2-7; 7 positions match TRBD1. CDR3 size: 14 residues. V shed 3 bases, J shed 4 bases, and the junction held 7 bases outside the gene matches. The germline V gene encodes CDR1 SGHKS and CDR2 YYEKEE (reference sequence).